Described below is a single T cell receptor beta chain sequence and its context. This sample stems from a study of blood T cell repertoires in COVID-19. Study details: In each case, the material was cDNA or gDNA derived from T cells, B-cell-depleted T cells, or PBMCs.

Study processing details: Estimates of nucleated cell counts were drawn from the amplification of reference gene primers. Sequenced by immunoSEQ multiplex PCR; TCRdb stores in-frame clones only, minus some. V and J calls and clone size follow that table, whereas D and trimming were derived from the DNA. The sample shows 85,000 to 120,000 clones, nearly 90% of them seen only once. CDR1 and CDR2 (germline): SGHTA, FQGNSA. After removal of 8 bases from V and 14 bases from J, the junction contained 6 bases not matched to a gene. This CDR3 region has 11 residues. The receptor's source is a man between 50 and 59 years old with active COVID-19. The specimen sequenced was peripheral blood. The chain employs TRBV7-2 and TRBJ2-2; 9 bases agree with TRBD1. CDR3 DNA: TGTGCCAGCCAGGGACAGGGACCACTGTTTTTT. As protein: CASQGQGPLFF.